The rows below give T cell receptor beta chains drawn from one sample of a study of CD8 T cells in ankylosing spondylitis. One entry per CDR3 protein results from TCRdb running MiXCR on the 5' RACE reads. The sample records about 340,000 distinct CDR3 sequences, 8% being singletons. Sequencing was performed on blood, either unsorted or a sorted T cell fraction (not recorded which). The receptors stem from a male donor with ankylosing spondylitis. Both conserved end residues are part of each CDR3. The D gene is left open where the match is weak. Size tells how often a clone was seen (once, few, many) or the class of an expanded clone, and some rows leave it out.

v_gene: TRBV5-5
d_gene: -
len: 15
abundance: -
j_gene: TRBJ2-7
CDR3aa: CASSPTFGFTYEQYF
CDR3nt: TGTGCCAGCAGCCCCACCTTCGGATTTACCTACGAGCAGTACTTC

v_gene: TRBV3-1
d_gene: TRBD2
len: 17
abundance: few
j_gene: TRBJ2-3
CDR3aa: CASSPRASAGETDTQYF
CDR3nt: TGTGCCAGCAGCCCCAGGGCATCAGCGGGAGAGACAGATACGCAGTATTTT

v_gene: TRBV7-9
d_gene: TRBD2
len: 17
abundance: many
j_gene: TRBJ2-7
CDR3aa: CASSFLAGGPEAYEQYF
CDR3nt: TGTGCCAGCAGCTTTCTAGCGGGAGGGCCCGAGGCCTACGAGCAGTACTTC

v_gene: TRBV21-1
d_gene: -
len: 12
abundance: -
j_gene: TRBJ2-1
CDR3aa: CASSRGGDEQFF
CDR3nt: TGTGCCAGCAGCAGAGGGGGCGATGAGCAGTTCTTC

v_gene: TRBV5-5
d_gene: TRBD2
len: 16
abundance: few
j_gene: TRBJ2-3
CDR3aa: CASTLGTGGATDTQYF
CDR3nt: TGTGCCAGCACCCTTGGGACCGGGGGGGCTACAGATACGCAGTATTTT

v_gene: TRBV7-2
d_gene: TRBD1
len: 15
abundance: few
j_gene: TRBJ2-7
CDR3aa: CASSKRTGGRNEQYF
CDR3nt: TGTGCCAGCAGCAAGAGGACAGGGGGCCGTAACGAGCAGTACTTC

v_gene: TRBV2
d_gene: TRBD1
len: 13
abundance: many
j_gene: TRBJ2-7
CDR3aa: CASRTGGTYEQYF
CDR3nt: TGTGCCAGCAGGACAGGGGGCACCTACGAGCAGTACTTC

v_gene: TRBV12-3/TRBV12-4
d_gene: -
len: 14
abundance: -
j_gene: TRBJ2-3
CDR3aa: CASSLDGPTDTQYF
CDR3nt: TGTGCCAGCAGTTTAGACGGGCCCACAGATACGCAGTATTTT

v_gene: TRBV7-3
d_gene: -
len: 13
abundance: -
j_gene: TRBJ2-5
CDR3aa: CASSLGIQETQYF
CDR3nt: TGTGCCAGCAGCTTAGGGATTCAAGAGACCCAGTACTTC

v_gene: TRBV7-6
d_gene: TRBD1
len: 18
abundance: few
j_gene: TRBJ1-5
CDR3aa: CASSPTAGGEYSNQPQHF
CDR3nt: TGTGCCAGCAGCCCAACGGCAGGGGGCGAATATAGCAATCAGCCCCAGCATTTT

v_gene: TRBV29-1
d_gene: TRBD1
len: 16
abundance: few
j_gene: TRBJ2-5
CDR3aa: CSVETRDSHRTETQYF
CDR3nt: TGCAGCGTTGAAACCAGGGACAGCCATCGGACGGAGACCCAGTACTTC

v_gene: TRBV20-1
d_gene: TRBD2
len: 13
abundance: few
j_gene: TRBJ2-5
CDR3aa: CSAVLAGQETQYF
CDR3nt: TGCAGTGCTGTGCTAGCGGGACAAGAGACCCAGTACTTC

v_gene: TRBV5-6
d_gene: -
len: 10
abundance: many
j_gene: TRBJ2-7
CDR3aa: CASGGNEQYF
CDR3nt: TGTGCCAGCGGGGGCAACGAGCAGTACTTC

v_gene: TRBV5-4
d_gene: -
len: 14
abundance: few
j_gene: TRBJ1-6
CDR3aa: CASSLDREPSPLHF
CDR3nt: TGTGCCAGCAGCTTGGACAGAGAACCTTCACCCCTCCACTTT

v_gene: TRBV3-1
d_gene: -
len: 16
abundance: -
j_gene: TRBJ2-3
CDR3aa: CASSQLRLPSTDTQYF
CDR3nt: TGTGCCAGCAGCCAATTAAGACTTCCGAGCACAGATACGCAGTATTTT

v_gene: TRBV5-6
d_gene: -
len: 14
abundance: -
j_gene: TRBJ1-5
CDR3aa: CASSRGYINQPQHF
CDR3nt: TGTGCCAGCAGCAGAGGATACATCAATCAGCCCCAGCATTTT

v_gene: TRBV2
d_gene: -
len: 15
abundance: many
j_gene: TRBJ2-5
CDR3aa: CASTVEGSYQETQYF
CDR3nt: TGTGCCAGCACTGTCGAAGGATCGTACCAAGAGACCCAGTACTTC

v_gene: TRBV18
d_gene: -
len: 12
abundance: -
j_gene: TRBJ2-3
CDR3aa: CASSPRANTQYF
CDR3nt: TGTGCCAGCTCACCAAGAGCGAATACGCAGTATTTT

v_gene: TRBV24-1
d_gene: TRBD1
len: 17
abundance: -
j_gene: TRBJ2-2
CDR3aa: CATSEGWGQGETGELFF
CDR3nt: TGTGCCACCAGTGAAGGATGGGGACAGGGGGAGACCGGGGAGCTGTTTTTT

v_gene: TRBV7-2
d_gene: -
len: 12
abundance: few
j_gene: TRBJ2-7
CDR3aa: CASSEALREQYF
CDR3nt: TGTGCCAGCAGTGAGGCTCTGAGGGAGCAGTACTTC

v_gene: TRBV12-3/TRBV12-4
d_gene: TRBD2
len: 19
abundance: -
j_gene: TRBJ2-7
CDR3aa: CASSLRLTSGRKGSYEQYF
CDR3nt: TGTGCCAGCAGTTTAAGGTTGACTAGCGGGAGGAAAGGGTCCTACGAGCAGTACTTC

v_gene: TRBV10-3
d_gene: TRBD1
len: 14
abundance: -
j_gene: TRBJ2-7
CDR3aa: CVSGPGQGYGEQYF
CDR3nt: TGTGTTTCCGGCCCGGGACAGGGGTATGGTGAGCAGTACTTC

v_gene: TRBV4-1
d_gene: TRBD2
len: 18
abundance: -
j_gene: TRBJ2-3
CDR3aa: CASSQDQPLAGLTDTQYF
CDR3nt: TGCGCCAGCAGCCAAGATCAGCCCCTAGCGGGTCTCACAGATACGCAGTATTTT

v_gene: TRBV5-1
d_gene: TRBD2
len: 18
abundance: -
j_gene: TRBJ2-2
CDR3aa: CASSLAPVTSGNTGELFF
CDR3nt: TGCGCCAGCAGCTTAGCTCCCGTGACTAGCGGGAACACCGGGGAGCTGTTTTTT

v_gene: TRBV5-1
d_gene: TRBD1
len: 14
abundance: few
j_gene: TRBJ2-7
CDR3aa: CASSRGRGTGEQYF
CDR3nt: TGCGCCAGCAGCCGTGGCAGGGGGACGGGCGAGCAGTACTTC

v_gene: TRBV11-3
d_gene: TRBD2
len: 15
abundance: -
j_gene: TRBJ2-1
CDR3aa: CASSLDGGGNNEQFF
CDR3nt: TGTGCCAGCAGCTTAGACGGGGGGGGGAACAATGAGCAGTTCTTC

v_gene: TRBV9
d_gene: -
len: 15
abundance: few
j_gene: TRBJ2-1
CDR3aa: CASRPLGGAVREQFF
CDR3nt: TGTGCCAGCAGGCCTTTGGGGGGCGCAGTCCGTGAGCAGTTCTTC

v_gene: TRBV2
d_gene: TRBD1
len: 14
abundance: -
j_gene: TRBJ1-2
CDR3aa: CASSPRTGNDGYTF
CDR3nt: TGTGCCAGCAGTCCTCGGACAGGGAATGATGGCTACACCTTC

v_gene: TRBV10-3
d_gene: TRBD1
len: 14
abundance: -
j_gene: TRBJ1-2
CDR3aa: CAITQEQGAHGYTF
CDR3nt: TGTGCCATCACCCAGGAACAGGGGGCGCATGGCTACACCTTC

v_gene: TRBV9
d_gene: -
len: 15
abundance: -
j_gene: TRBJ2-1
CDR3aa: CASSVEGHSYNEQFF
CDR3nt: TGTGCCAGCAGCGTAGAGGGGCACTCCTACAATGAGCAGTTCTTC

v_gene: TRBV29-1
d_gene: -
len: 10
abundance: -
j_gene: TRBJ2-1
CDR3aa: CSVSGNEQFF
CDR3nt: TGCAGCGTCAGCGGGAATGAGCAGTTCTTC

v_gene: TRBV5-1
d_gene: -
len: 13
abundance: many
j_gene: TRBJ2-1
CDR3aa: CASSLGPANEQFF
CDR3nt: TGCGCCAGCAGCTTGGGACCCGCCAATGAGCAGTTCTTC